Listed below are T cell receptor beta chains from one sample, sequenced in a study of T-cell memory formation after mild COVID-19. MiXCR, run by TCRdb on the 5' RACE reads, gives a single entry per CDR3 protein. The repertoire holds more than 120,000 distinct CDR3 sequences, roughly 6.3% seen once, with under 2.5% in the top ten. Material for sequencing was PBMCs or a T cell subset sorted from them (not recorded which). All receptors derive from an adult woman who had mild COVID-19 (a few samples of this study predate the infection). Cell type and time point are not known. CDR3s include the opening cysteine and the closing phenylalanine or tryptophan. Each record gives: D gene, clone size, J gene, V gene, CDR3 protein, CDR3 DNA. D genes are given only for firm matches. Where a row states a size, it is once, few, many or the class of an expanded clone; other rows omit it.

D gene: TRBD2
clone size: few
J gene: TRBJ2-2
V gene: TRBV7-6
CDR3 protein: CASSPYKVTSGGTGELFF
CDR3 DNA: TGTGCCAGCAGCCCCTATAAGGTCACCAGCGGGGGCACCGGGGAGCTGTTTTTT

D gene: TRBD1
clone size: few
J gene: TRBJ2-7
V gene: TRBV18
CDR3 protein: CASSPPGSGQGAYEQYF
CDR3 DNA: TGTGCCAGCTCACCACCGGGCTCGGGACAGGGGGCCTACGAGCAGTACTTC

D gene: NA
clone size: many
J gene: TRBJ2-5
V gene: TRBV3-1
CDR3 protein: CASSSRGAKYQETQYF
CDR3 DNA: TGTGCCAGCAGCTCACGCGGTGCCAAGTACCAAGAGACCCAGTACTTC

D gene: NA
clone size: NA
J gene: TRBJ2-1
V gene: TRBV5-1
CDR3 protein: CASSPRTDNEQFF
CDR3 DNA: TGCGCCAGCAGCCCTCGGACAGACAATGAGCAGTTCTTC

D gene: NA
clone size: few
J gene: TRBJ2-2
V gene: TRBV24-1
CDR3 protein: CDTSDWGRANTGELFF
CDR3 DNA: TGTGACACCAGTGATTGGGGCAGGGCGAACACCGGGGAGCTGTTTTTT

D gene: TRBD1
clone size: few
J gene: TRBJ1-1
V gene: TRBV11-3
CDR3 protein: CASSYRGLTDTEAFF
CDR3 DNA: TGTGCCAGCAGCTACAGGGGGCTTACGGACACTGAAGCTTTCTTT

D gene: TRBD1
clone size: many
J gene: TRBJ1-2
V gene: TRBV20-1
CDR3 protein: CSARDPRQGGGYTF
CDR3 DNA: TGCAGTGCTAGAGATCCGCGACAGGGGGGTGGCTACACCTTC

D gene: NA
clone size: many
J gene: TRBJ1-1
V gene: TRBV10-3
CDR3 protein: CAINAVEGTEAFF
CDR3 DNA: TGTGCCATCAACGCCGTAGAGGGCACTGAAGCTTTCTTT

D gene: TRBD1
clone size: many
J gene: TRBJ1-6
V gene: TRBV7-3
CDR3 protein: CASSSRQGRPLHF
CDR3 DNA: TGTGCCAGCAGCTCACGACAGGGTCGTCCCCTCCACTTT

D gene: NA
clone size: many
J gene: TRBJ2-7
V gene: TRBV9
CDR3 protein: CASSAGRERVNEQYF
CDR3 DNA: TGTGCCAGCAGCGCGGGCCGGGAGAGAGTGAACGAGCAGTACTTC

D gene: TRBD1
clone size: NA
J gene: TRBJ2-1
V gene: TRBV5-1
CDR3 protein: CASSSGQVNDEQFF
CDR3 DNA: TGCGCCAGCAGCTCAGGACAGGTAAACGATGAGCAGTTCTTC

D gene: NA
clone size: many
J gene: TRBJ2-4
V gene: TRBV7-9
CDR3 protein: CASSLAAPGSGHSRRNIQYF
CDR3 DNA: TGTGCCAGCAGCTTAGCAGCCCCGGGCTCAGGGCATAGCAGGCGGAACATTCAGTACTTC

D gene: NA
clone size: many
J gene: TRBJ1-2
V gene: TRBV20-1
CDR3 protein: CSAPPGGDHYGYTF
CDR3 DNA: TGCAGTGCACCCCCAGGAGGGGACCACTATGGCTACACCTTC

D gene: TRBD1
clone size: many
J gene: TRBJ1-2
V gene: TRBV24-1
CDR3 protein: CATRDRVYGYTF
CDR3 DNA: TGTGCCACCAGGGACAGGGTCTATGGCTACACCTTC

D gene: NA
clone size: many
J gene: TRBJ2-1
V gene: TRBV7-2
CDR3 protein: CASSLETGARNEQFF
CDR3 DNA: TGTGCCAGCAGCTTAGAGACGGGGGCCAGGAATGAGCAGTTCTTC

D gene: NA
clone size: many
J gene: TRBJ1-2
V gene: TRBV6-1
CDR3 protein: CASSEFGDGYTF
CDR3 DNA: TGTGCCAGCAGTGAATTCGGGGATGGCTACACCTTC

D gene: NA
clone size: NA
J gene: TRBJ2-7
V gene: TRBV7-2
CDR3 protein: CASSLGLGGNYEQYF
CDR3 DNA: TGTGCCAGCAGCTTAGGACTAGGGGGAAACTACGAGCAGTACTTC

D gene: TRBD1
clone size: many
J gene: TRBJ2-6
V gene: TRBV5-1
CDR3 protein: CASSSGTGPSGANVLTF
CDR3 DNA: TGCGCCAGCAGTTCCGGGACAGGGCCTTCTGGGGCCAACGTCCTGACTTTC

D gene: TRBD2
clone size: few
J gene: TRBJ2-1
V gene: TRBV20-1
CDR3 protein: CSAVIRGLVFGEQFF
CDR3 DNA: TGCAGTGCTGTTATCCGAGGACTAGTTTTCGGTGAGCAGTTCTTC